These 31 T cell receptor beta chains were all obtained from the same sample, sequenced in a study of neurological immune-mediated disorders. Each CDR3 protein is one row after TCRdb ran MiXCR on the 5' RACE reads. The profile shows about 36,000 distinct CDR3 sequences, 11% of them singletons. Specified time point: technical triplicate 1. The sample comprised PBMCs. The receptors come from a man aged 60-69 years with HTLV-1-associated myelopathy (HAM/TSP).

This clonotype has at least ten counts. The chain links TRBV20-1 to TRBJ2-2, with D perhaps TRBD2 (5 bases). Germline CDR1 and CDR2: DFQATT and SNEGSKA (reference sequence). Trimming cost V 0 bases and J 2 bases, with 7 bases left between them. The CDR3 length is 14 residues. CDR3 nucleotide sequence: TGCAGTGCTAGAGATGGAGGTAACACCGGGGAGCTGTTTTTT. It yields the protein CSARDGGNTGELFF.

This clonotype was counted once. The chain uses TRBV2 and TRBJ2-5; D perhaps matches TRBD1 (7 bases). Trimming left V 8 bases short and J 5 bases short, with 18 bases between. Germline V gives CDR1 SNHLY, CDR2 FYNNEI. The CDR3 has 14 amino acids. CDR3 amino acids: CASGLTGTAETQYF. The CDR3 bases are TGTGCCAGCGGTCTGACAGGGACTGCGGAGACCCAGTACTTC.

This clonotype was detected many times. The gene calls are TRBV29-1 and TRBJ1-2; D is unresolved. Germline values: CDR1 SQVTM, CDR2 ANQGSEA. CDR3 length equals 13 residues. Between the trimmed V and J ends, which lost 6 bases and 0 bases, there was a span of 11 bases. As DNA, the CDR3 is TGCAGCGTCGCCTTGTCCTCTAACTATGGCTACACCTTC. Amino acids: CSVALSSNYGYTF. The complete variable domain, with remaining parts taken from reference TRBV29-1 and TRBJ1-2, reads SAVISQKPSRDICQRGTSLTIQCQVDSQVTMMFWYRQQPGQSLTLIATANQGSEATYESGFVIDKFPISRPNLTFSTLTVSNMSPEDSSIYLCSVALSSNYGYTFGSGTRLTVV.

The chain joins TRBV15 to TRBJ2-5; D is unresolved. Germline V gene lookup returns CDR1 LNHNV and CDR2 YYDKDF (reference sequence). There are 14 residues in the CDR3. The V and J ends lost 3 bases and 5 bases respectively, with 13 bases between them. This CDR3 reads CATSSNSARETQYF. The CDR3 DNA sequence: TGTGCCACCAGCAGCAACAGCGCAAGGGAGACCCAGTACTTC.

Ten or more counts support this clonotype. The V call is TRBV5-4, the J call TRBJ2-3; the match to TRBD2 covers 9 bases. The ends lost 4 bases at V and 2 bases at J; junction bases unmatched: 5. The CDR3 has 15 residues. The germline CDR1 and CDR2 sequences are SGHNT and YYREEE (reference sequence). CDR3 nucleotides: TGTGCCAGCAGCCTTAGCGGGAGAACCACAGATACGCAGTATTTT. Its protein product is CASSLSGRTTDTQYF.

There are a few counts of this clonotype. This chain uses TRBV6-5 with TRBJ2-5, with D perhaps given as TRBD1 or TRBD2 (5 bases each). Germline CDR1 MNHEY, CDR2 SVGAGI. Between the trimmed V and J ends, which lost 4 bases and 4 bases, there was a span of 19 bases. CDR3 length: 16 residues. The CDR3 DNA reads TGTGCCAGCAGTTTGAGTAGTACGGGAAGGGGAGAGACCCAGTACTTC. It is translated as CASSLSSTGRGETQYF.

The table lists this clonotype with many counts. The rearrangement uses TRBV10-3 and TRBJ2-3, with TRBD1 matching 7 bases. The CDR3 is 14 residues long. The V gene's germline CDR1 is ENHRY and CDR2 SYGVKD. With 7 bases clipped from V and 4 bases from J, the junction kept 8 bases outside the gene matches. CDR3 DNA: TGTGCCATCAAGCCAGGGGGAGTCCCAGATACGCAGTATTTT. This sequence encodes CAIKPGGVPDTQYF.

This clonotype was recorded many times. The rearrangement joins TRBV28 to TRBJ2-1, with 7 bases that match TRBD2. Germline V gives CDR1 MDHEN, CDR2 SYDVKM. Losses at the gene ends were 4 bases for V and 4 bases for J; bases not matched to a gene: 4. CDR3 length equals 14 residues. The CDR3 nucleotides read TGTGCCAGCAGTTGGGGCGGGAGATACAATGAGCAGTTCTTC. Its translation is CASSWGGRYNEQFF.

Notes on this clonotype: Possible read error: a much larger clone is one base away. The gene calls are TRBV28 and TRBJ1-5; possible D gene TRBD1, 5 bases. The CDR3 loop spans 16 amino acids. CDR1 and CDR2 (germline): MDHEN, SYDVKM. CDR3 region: CANSLSGLTLNQPQHF. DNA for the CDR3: TGTGCCAACAGTTTATCAGGGCTTACCTTAAATCAGCCCCAGCATTTT. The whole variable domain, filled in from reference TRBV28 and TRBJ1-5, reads DVKVTQSSRYLVKRTGEKVFLECVQDMDHENMFWYRQDPGLGLRLIYFSYDVKMKEKGDIPEGYSVSREKKERFSLILESASTNQTSMYLCANSLSGLTLNQPQHFGDGTRLSIL.

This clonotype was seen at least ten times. The CDR3: CAISDQRNTGELFF. In nucleotides, the CDR3 is TGTGCCATCAGTGATCAACGCAACACCGGGGAGCTGTTTTTT. The chain combines TRBV10-3 with TRBJ2-2; no definite D call. This CDR3 is built from 14 residues. V was shortened by 3 bases and J by 2 bases, with 7 bases between the two germline ends. Germline CDR1 is ENHRY and CDR2 is SYGVKD.

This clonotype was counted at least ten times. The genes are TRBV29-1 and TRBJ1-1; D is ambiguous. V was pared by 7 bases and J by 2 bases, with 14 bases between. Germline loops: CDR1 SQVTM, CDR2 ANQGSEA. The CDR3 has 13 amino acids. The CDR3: CSARLEENTEAFF. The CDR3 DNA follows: TGCAGCGCCCGGTTGGAAGAAAACACTGAAGCTTTCTTT.

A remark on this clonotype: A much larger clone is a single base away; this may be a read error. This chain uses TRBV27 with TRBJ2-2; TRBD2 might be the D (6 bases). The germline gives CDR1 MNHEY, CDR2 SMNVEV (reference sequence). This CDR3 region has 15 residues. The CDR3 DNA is TGTGCCAGCAGGCCTCGGGGGTTCGACACCGAGGAGCTGTTTTTT. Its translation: CASRPRGFDTEELFF.

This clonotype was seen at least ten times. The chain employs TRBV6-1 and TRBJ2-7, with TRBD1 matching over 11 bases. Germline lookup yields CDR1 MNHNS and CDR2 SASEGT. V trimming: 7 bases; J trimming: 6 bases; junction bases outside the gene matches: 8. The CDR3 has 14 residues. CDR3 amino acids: CASTSGTGGSEQYF. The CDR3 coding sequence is TGTGCCAGCACCTCCGGGACAGGGGGAAGCGAGCAGTACTTC.

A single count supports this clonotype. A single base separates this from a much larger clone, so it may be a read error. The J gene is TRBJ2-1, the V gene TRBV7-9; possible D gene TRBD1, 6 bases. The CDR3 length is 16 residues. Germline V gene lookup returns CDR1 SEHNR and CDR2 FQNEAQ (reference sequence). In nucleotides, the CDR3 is TGTGTCAGCAGCTTTTGGCTGACAGGCCAGGACCTTGAGCAGTTCTTC. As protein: CVSSFWLTGQDLEQFF.

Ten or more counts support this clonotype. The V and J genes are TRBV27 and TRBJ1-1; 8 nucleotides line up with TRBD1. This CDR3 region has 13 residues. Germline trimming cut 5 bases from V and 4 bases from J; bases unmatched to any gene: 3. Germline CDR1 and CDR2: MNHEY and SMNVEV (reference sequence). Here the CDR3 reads CASSPTGGTEAFF. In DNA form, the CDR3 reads TGTGCCAGCAGTCCTACAGGGGGCACTGAAGCTTTCTTT.

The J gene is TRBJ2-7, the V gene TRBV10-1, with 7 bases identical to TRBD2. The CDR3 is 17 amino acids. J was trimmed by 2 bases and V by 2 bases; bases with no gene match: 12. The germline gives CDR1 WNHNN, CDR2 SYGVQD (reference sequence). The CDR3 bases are TGCGCCAGCAGTGAGGAGAGGGGCGGGAGCAGGACCTACGAGCAGTACTTC. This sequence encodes CASSEERGGSRTYEQYF.

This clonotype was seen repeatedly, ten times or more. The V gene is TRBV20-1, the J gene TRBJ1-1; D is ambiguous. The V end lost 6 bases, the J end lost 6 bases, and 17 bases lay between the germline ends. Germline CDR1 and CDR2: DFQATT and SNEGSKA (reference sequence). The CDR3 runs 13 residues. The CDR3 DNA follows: TGCAGTGCCCGGCCGGCAGTGAGGGCTGAAGCTTTCTTT. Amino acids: CSARPAVRAEAFF.

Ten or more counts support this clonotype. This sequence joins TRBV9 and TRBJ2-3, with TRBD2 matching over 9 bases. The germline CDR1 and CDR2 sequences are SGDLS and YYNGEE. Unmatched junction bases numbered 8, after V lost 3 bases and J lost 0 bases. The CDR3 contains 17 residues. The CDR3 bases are TGTGCCAGCAGCGCCCGACTAGCGGATCCTAGCACAGATACGCAGTATTTT. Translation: CASSARLADPSTDTQYF. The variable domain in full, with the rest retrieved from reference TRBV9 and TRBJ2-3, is DSGVTQTPKHLITATGQRVTLRCSPRSGDLSVYWYQQSLDQGLQFLIQYYNGEERAKGNILERFSAQQFPDLHSELNLSSLELGDSALYFCASSARLADPSTDTQYFGPGTRLTVL.

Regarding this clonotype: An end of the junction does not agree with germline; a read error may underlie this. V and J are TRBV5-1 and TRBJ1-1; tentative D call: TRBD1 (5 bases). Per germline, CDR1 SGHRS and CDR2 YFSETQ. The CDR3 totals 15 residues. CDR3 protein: CASSTGHGSNTEGFF. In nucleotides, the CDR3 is TGCGCCAGCAGCACCGGACATGGCTCGAACACTGAAGGTTTCTTT.

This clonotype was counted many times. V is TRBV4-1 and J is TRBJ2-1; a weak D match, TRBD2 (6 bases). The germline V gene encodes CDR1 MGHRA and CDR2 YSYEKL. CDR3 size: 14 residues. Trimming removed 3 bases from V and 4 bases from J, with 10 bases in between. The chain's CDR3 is CASSQVGGYNEQFF. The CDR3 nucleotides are TGCGCCAGCAGCCAGGTTGGAGGGTACAATGAGCAGTTCTTC.

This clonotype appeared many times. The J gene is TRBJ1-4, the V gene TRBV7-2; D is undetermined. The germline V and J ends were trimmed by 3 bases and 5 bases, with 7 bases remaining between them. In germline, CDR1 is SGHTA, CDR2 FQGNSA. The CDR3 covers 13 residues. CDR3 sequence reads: CASSFGPNEKLFF. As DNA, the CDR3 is TGTGCCAGCAGCTTTGGTCCAAATGAAAAACTGTTTTTT.

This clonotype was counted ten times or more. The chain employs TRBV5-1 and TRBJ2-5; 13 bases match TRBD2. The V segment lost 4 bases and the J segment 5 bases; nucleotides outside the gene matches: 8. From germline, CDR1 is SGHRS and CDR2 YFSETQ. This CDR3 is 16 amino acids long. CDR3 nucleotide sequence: TGCGCCAGCAGCCCCCGGACTAGCGGGAGTGGGGAGACCCAGTACTTC. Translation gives CASSPRTSGSGETQYF.

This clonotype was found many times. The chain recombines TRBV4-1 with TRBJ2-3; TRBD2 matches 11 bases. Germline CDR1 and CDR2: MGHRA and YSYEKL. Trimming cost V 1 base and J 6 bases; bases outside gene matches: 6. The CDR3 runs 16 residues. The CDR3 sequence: CASSQGWASGRDTQYF. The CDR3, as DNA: TGCGCCAGCAGCCAAGGTTGGGCTAGCGGGAGGGATACGCAGTATTTT.

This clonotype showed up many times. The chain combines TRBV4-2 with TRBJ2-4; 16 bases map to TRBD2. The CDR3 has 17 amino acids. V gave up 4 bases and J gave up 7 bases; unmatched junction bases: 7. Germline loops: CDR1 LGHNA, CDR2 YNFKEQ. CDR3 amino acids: CASSLTGTSGRGNIQYF. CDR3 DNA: TGTGCCAGCAGCCTTACCGGGACTAGCGGGAGGGGGAACATTCAGTACTTC.

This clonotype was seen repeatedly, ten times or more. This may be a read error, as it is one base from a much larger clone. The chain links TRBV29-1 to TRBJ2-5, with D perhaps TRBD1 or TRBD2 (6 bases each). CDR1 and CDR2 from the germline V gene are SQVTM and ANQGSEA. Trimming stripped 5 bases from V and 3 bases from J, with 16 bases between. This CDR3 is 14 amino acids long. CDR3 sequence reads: CSVWWFRGEETQYF. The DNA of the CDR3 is TGCAGCGTTTGGTGGTTTAGGGGGGAAGAGACCCAGTACTTC.

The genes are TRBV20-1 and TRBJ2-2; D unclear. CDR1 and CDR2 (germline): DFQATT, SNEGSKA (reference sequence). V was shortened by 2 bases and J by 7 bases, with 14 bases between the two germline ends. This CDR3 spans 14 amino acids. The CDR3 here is CSARRQAIIGELFF. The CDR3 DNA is TGCAGTGCTAGACGGCAAGCGATCATCGGGGAGCTGTTTTTT.

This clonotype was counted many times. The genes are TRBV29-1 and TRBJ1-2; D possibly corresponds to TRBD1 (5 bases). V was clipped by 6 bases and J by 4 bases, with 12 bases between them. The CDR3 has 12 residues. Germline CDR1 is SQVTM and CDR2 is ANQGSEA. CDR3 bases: TGCAGCGTCTCACTAGGGGTCTATGGCTACACCTTC. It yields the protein CSVSLGVYGYTF.

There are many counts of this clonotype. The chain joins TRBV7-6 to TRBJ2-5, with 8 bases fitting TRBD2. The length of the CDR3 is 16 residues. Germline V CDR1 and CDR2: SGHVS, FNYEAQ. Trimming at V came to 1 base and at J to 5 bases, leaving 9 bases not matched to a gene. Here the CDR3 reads CASSLEAGGGPETQYF. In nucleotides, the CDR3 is TGTGCCAGCAGCTTAGAGGCGGGAGGAGGGCCGGAGACCCAGTACTTC.

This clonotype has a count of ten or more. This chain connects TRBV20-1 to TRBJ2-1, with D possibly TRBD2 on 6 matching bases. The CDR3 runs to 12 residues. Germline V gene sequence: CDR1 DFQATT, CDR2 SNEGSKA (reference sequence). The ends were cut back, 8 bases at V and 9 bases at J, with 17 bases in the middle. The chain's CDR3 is CSTHRRVGEQFF. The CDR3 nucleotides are TGCAGTACCCACCGGAGGGTCGGTGAGCAGTTCTTC.

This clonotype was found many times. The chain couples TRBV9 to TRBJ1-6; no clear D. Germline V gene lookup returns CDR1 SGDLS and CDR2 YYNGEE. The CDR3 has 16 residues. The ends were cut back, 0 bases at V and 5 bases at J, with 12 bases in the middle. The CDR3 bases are TGTGCCAGCAGCGTAGCGCGGCTCTCGGATAATTCACCCCTCCACTTT. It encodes CASSVARLSDNSPLHF.

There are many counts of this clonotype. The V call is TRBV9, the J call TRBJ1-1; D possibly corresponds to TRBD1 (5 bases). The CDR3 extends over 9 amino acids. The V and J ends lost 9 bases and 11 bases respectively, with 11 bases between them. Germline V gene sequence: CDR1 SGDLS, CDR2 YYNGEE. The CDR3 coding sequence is TGTGCCATCTCTAAGGGGGCTTTCTTT. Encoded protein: CAISKGAFF.